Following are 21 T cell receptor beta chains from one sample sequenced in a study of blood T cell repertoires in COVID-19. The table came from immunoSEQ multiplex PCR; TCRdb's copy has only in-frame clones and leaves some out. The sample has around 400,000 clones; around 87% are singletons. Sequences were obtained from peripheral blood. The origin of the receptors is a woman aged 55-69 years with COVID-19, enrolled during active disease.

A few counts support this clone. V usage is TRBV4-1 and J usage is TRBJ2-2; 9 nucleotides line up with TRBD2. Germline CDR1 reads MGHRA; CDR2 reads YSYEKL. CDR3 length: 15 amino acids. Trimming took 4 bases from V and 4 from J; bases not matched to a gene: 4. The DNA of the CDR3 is TGCGCCAGCAGCCTTAGCGGGGGACTCACCGGGGAGCTGTTTTTT. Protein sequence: CASSLSGGLTGELFF.

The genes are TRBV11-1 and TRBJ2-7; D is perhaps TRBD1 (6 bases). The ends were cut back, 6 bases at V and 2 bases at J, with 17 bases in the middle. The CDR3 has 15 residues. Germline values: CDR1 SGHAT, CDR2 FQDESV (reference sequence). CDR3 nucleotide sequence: TGTGCCAGCAGATATGACAGGTCACCCCCCTACGAGCAGTACTTC. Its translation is CASRYDRSPPYEQYF.

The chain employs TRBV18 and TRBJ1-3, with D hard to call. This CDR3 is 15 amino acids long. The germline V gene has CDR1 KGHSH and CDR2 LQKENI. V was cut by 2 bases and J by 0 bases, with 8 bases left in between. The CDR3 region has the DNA TGTGCCAGCTCACCAGTCTCAGACTCTGGAAACACCATATATTTT. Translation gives CASSPVSDSGNTIYF.

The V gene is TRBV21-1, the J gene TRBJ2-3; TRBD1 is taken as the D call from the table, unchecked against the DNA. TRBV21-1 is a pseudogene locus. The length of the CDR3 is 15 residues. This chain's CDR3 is CASSKGQGSVDTQYF. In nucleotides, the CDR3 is TGTGCCAGCAGCAAGGGACAGGGGTCTGTAGATACGCAGTATTTT.

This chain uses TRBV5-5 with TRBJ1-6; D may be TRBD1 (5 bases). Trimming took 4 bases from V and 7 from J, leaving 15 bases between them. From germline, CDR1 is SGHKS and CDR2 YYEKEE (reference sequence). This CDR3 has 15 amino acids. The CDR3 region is CASSSGNRINSPLHF. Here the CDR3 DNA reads TGTGCCAGCAGCAGTGGCAACAGGATAAATTCACCCCTCCACTTT.

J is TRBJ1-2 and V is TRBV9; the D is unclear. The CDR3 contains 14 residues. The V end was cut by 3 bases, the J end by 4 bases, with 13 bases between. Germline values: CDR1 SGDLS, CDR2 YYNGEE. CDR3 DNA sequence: TGTGCCAGCAGCGGTCACAGTTCTCTCTATGGCTACACCTTC. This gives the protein CASSGHSSLYGYTF.

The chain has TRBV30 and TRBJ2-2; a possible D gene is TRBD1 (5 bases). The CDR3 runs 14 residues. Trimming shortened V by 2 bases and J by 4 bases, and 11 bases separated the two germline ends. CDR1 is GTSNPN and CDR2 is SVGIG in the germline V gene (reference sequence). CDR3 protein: CAWSKGPLTGELFF. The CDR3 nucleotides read TGTGCCTGGAGTAAGGGGCCCCTCACCGGGGAGCTGTTTTTT. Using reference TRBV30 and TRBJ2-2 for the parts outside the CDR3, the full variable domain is SQTIHQWPATLVQPVGSPLSLECTVEGTSNPNLYWYRQAAGRGLQLLFYSVGIGQISSEVPQNLSASRPQDRQFILSSKKLLLSDSGFYLCAWSKGPLTGELFFGEGSRLTVL.

CDR3 residues: CASSQGSQGLHQPQHF. The CDR3 coding sequence is TGTGCCAGCAGCCAGGGGTCACAGGGATTACATCAGCCCCAGCATTTT. The genes are TRBV7-3 and TRBJ1-5, with a possible D match to TRBD1 (6 bases). CDR1 is SGHTA and CDR2 is FQGTGA in the germline V gene. The V end was cut by 5 bases, the J end by 5 bases, with 19 bases between. The CDR3 covers 16 residues.

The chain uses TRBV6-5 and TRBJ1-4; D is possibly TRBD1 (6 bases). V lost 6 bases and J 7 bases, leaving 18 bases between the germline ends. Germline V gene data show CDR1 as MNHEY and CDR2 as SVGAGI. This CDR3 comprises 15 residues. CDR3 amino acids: CASSMAGGRGEKLFF. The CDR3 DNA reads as TGTGCCAGCAGCATGGCCGGGGGGCGAGGTGAAAAACTGTTTTTT.

The CDR3 here is CASGLNTQGAKGGYTF. DNA of the CDR3: TGTGCTAGTGGTTTGAACACACAGGGGGCAAAGGGTGGCTACACCTTC. This chain joins TRBV12-5 and TRBJ1-2; 9 nucleotides line up with TRBD1. After removal of 2 bases from V and 7 bases from J, the junction contained 11 bases not matched to a gene. The CDR3 extends over 16 amino acids. CDR1 and CDR2 (germline): LGHNT, FRNRAP.

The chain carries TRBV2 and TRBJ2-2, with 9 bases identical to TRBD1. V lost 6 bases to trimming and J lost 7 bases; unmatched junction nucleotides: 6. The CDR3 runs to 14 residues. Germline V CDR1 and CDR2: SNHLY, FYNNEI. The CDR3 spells CASRITGGGGELFF. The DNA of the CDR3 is TGTGCCAGCAGGATAACAGGGGGCGGCGGGGAGCTGTTTTTT.

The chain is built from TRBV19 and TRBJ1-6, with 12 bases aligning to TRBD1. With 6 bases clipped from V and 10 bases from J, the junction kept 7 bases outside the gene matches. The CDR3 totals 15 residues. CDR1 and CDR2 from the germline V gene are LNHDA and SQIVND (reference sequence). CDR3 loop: CASSSGGTGGSPLHF. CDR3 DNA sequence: TGTGCCAGTAGCTCCGGGGGGACAGGGGGCTCACCCCTCCACTTT. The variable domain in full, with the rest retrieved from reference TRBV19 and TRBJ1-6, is DGGITQSPKYLFRKEGQNVTLSCEQNLNHDAMYWYRQDPGQGLRLIYYSQIVNDFQKGDIAEGYSVSREKKESFPLTVTSAQKNPTAFYLCASSSGGTGGSPLHFGNGTRLTVT.

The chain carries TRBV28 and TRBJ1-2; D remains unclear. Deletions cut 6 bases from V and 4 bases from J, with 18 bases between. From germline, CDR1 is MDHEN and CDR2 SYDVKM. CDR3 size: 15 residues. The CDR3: CASSTPAGSFYGYTF. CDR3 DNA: TGTGCCAGCAGCACCCCGGCGGGGAGTTTCTATGGCTACACCTTC.

The CDR3 is CASSPIRDLRTDTQYF. CDR3 sequence (DNA): TGTGCCAGCTCACCAATCCGGGACTTACGCACAGATACGCAGTATTTT. The chain carries TRBV18 and TRBJ2-3, with a weak D call TRBD2 (6 bases). Germline-derived CDR1 and CDR2 are KGHSH and LQKENI. This CDR3 region has 16 residues. Trimming took off 2 bases at V and 1 base at J, with 13 bases between the two ends.

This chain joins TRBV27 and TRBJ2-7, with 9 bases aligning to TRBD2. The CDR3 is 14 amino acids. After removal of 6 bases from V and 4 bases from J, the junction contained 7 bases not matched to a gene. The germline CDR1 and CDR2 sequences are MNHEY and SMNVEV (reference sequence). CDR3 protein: CASRRGGAGYEQYF. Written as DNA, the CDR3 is TGTGCCAGCAGGCGCGGGGGGGCTGGTTACGAGCAGTACTTC.

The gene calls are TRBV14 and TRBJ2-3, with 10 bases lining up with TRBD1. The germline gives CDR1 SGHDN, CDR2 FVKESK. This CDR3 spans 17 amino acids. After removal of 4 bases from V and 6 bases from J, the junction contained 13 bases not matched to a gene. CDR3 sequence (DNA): TGTGCCAGCAGCCCCTTCAGGAGACAGGGGGCGCGGGATACGCAGTATTTT. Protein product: CASSPFRRQGARDTQYF.

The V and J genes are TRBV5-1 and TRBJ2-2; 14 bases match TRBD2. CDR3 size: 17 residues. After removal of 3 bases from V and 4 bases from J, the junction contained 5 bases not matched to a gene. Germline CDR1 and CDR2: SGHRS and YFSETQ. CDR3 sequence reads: CASSWGTSGGFTGELFF. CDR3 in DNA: TGCGCCAGCAGCTGGGGGACTAGCGGGGGATTCACCGGGGAGCTGTTTTTT.

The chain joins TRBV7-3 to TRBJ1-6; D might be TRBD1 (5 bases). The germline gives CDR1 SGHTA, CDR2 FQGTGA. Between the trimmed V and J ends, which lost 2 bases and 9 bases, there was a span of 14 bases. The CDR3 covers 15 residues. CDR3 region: CASSLGYEGVSPLHF. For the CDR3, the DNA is TGTGCCAGCAGCTTAGGGTACGAAGGGGTTTCACCCCTCCACTTT.

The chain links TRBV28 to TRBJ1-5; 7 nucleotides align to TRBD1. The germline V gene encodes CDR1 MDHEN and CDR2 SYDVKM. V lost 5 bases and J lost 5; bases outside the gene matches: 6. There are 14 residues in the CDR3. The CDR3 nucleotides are TGTGCCAGCAGTCCCGGGGACAGATATCAGCCCCAGCATTTT. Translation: CASSPGDRYQPQHF.

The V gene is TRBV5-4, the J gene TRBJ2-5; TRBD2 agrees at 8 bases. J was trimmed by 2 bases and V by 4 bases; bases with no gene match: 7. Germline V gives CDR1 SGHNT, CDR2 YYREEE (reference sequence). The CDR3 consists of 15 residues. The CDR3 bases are TGTGCCAGCAGCGATACCGGGACTAGACAAGAGACCCAGTACTTC. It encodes CASSDTGTRQETQYF. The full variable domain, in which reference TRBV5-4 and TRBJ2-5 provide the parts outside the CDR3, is ETGVTQSPTHLIKTRGQQVTLRCSSQSGHNTVSWYQQALGQGPQFIFQYYREEENGRGNFPPRFSGLQFPNYSSELNVNALELDDSALYLCASSDTGTRQETQYFGPGTRLLVL.

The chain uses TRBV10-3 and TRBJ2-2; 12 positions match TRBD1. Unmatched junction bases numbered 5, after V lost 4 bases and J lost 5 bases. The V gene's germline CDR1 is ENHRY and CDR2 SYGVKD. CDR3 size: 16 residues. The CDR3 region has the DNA TGTGCCATCAGTGGAGGGACAGGGGGCCTTACCGGGGAGCTGTTTTTT. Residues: CAISGGTGGLTGELFF.